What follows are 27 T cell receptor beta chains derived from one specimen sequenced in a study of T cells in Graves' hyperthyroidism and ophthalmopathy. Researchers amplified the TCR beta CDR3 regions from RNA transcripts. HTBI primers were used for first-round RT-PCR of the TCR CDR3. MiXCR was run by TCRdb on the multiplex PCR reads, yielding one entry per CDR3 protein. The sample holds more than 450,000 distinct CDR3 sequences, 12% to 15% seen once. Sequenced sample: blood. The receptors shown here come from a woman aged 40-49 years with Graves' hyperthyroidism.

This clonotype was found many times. In DNA form, the CDR3 reads TGTGCCAGCAGTTGGACAGGGGATCAGCCCCAGCATTTT. It encodes CASSWTGDQPQHF. The genes are TRBV12-3 or TRBV12-4 and TRBJ1-5; 9 nucleotides line up with TRBD1. The length of the CDR3 is 13 residues. Losses at the gene ends were 4 bases for V and 5 bases for J; bases not matched to a gene: 0.

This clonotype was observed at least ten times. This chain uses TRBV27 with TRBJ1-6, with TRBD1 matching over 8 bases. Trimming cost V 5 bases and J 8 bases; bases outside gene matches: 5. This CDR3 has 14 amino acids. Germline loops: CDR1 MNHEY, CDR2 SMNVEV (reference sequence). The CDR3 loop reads CASSPGQGYSPLHF. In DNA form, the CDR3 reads TGTGCCAGCAGTCCAGGACAGGGCTATTCACCCCTCCACTTT.

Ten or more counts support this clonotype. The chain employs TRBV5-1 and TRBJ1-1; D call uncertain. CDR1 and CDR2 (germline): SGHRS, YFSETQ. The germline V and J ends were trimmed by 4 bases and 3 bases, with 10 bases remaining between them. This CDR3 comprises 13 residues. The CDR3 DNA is TGCGCCAGCAGCCCAATCGGATACACTGAAGCTTTCTTT. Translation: CASSPIGYTEAFF. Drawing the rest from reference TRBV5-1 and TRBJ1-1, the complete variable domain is KAGVTQTPRYLIKTRGQQVTLSCSPISGHRSVSWYQQTPGQGLQFLFEYFSETQRNKGNFPGRFSGRQFSNSRSEMNVSTLELGDSALYLCASSPIGYTEAFFGQGTRLTVV.

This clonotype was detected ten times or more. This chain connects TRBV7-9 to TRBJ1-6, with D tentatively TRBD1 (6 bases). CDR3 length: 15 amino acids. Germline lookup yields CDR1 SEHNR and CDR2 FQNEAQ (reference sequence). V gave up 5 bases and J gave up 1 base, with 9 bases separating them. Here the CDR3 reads CASSPQGSYNSPLHF. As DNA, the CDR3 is TGTGCCAGCAGCCCCCAGGGGTCCTATAATTCACCCCTCCACTTT.

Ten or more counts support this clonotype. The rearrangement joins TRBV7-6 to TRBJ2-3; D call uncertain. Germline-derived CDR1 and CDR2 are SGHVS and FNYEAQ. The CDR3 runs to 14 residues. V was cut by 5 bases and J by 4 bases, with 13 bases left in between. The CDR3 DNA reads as TGTGCCAGCAGCCTCAGAGTAACCTCAGATACGCAGTATTTT. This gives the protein CASSLRVTSDTQYF.

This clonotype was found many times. The CDR3 DNA is TGTGCCAGCAGTTTATCGGGACAGGGGCCCCTCGAGCAGTACTTC. Residues: CASSLSGQGPLEQYF. The genes are TRBV28 and TRBJ2-7, with TRBD1 identical over 10 bases. Trimming removed 1 base from V and 6 bases from J; junction bases left unmatched: 6. Germline-derived CDR1 and CDR2 are MDHEN and SYDVKM. This CDR3 spans 15 amino acids.

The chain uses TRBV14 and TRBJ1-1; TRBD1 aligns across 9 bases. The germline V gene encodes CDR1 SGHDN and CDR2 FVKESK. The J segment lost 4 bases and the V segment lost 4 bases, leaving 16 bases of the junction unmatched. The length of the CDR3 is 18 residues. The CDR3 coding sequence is TGTGCCAGCAGCCCCAGGCACCGGGACAGGGTCCGGGGCACTGAAGCTTTCTTT. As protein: CASSPRHRDRVRGTEAFF. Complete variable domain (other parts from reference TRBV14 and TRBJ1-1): EAGVTQFPSHSVIEKGQTVTLRCDPISGHDNLYWYRRVMGKEIKFLLHFVKESKQDESGMPNNRFLAERTGGTYSTLKVQPAELEDSGVYFCASSPRHRDRVRGTEAFFGQGTRLTVV.

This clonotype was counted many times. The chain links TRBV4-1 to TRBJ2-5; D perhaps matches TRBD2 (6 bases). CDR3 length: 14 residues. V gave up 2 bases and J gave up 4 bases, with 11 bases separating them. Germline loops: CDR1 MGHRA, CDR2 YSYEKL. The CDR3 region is CASSQPTRGETQYF. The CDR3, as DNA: TGCGCCAGCAGCCAACCGACTAGAGGAGAGACCCAGTACTTC.

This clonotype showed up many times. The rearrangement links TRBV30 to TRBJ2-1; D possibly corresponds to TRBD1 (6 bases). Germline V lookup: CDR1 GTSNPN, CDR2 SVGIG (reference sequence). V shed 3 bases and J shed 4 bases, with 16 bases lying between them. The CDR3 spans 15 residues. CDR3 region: CAWSEGQIRYNEQFF. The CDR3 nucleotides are TGTGCCTGGAGCGAAGGACAGATTCGTTACAATGAGCAGTTCTTC.

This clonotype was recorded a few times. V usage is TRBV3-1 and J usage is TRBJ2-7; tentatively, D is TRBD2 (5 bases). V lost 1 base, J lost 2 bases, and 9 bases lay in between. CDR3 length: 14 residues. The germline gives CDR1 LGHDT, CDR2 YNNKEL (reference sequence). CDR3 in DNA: TGTGCCAGCAGCCAAGCGACCGGGGCCTACGAGCAGTACTTC. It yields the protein CASSQATGAYEQYF.

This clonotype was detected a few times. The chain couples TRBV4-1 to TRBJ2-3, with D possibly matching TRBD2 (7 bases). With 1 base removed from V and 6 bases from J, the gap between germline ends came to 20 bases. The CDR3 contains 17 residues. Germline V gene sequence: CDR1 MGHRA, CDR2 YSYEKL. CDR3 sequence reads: CASSQGGPGLNVDTQYF. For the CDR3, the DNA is TGCGCCAGCAGCCAAGGGGGGCCGGGACTAAATGTGGATACGCAGTATTTT.

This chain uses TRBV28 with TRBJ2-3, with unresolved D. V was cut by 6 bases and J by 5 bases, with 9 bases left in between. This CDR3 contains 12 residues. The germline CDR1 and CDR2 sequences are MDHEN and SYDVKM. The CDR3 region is CASSQLLDTQYF. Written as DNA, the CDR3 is TGTGCCAGCAGCCAACTGTTAGATACGCAGTATTTT.

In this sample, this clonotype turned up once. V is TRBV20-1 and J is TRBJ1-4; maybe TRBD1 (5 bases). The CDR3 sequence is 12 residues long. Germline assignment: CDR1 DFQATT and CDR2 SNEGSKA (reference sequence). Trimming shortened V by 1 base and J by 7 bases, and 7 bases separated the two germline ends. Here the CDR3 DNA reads TGCAGTGCTAGAGGGGGGGGTGAAAAACTGTTTTTT. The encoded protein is CSARGGGEKLFF.

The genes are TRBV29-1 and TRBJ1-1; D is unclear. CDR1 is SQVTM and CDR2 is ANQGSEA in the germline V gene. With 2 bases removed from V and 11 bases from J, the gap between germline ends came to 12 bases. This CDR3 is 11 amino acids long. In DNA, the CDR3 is TGCAGCGTTGAACTAAACACGGGGGCTTTCTTT. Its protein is CSVELNTGAFF.

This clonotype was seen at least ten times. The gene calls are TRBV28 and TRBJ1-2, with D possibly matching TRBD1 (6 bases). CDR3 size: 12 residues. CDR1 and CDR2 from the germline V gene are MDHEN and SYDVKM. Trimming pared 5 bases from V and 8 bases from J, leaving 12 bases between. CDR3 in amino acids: CASSRGAKGYTF. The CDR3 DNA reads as TGTGCCAGCAGTAGGGGGGCTAAAGGCTACACCTTC.

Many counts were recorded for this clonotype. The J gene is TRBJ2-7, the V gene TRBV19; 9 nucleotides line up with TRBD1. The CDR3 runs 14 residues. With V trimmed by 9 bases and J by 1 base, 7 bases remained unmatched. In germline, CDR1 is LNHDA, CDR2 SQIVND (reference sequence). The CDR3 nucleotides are TGTGCCAGCAGTTCACAGGGGGCGTCCTACGAGCAGTACTTC. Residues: CASSSQGASYEQYF.

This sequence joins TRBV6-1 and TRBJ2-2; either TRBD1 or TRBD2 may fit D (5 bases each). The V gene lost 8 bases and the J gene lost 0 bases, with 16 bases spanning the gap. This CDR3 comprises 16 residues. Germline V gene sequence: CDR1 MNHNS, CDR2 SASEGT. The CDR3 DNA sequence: TGTGCCAGCCGGGGCGCCCGCGATTCGAACACCGGGGAGCTGTTTTTT. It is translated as CASRGARDSNTGELFF.

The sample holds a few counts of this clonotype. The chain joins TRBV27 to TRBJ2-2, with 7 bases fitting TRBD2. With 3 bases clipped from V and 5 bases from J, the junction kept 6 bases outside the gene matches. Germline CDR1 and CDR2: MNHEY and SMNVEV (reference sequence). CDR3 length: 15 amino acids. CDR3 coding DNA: TGTGCCAGCAGTTTCTTCGCGGGAGATACCGGGGAGCTGTTTTTT. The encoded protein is CASSFFAGDTGELFF.

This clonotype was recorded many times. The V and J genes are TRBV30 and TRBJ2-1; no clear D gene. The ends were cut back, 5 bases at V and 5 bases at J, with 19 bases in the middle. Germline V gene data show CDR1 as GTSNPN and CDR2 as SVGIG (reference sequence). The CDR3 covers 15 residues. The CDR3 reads CAWAQSASSHNEQFF. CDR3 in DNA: TGTGCCTGGGCACAATCGGCTAGTTCCCACAATGAGCAGTTCTTC.

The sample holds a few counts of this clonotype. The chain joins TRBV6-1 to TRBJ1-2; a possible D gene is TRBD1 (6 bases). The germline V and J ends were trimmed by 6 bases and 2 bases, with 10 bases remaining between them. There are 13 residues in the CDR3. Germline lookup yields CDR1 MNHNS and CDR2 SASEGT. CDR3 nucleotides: TGTGCCAGCAGCGGGACAACCAACTATGGCTACACCTTC. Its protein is CASSGTTNYGYTF.

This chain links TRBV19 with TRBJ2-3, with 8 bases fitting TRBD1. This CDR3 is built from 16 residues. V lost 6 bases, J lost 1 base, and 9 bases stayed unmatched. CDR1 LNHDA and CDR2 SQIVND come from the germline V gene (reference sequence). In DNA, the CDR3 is TGTGCCAGTAGACGTTATTCGGGACAGGGCACAGATACGCAGTATTTT. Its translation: CASRRYSGQGTDTQYF. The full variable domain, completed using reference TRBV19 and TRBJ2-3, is DGGITQSPKYLFRKEGQNVTLSCEQNLNHDAMYWYRQDPGQGLRLIYYSQIVNDFQKGDIAEGYSVSREKKESFPLTVTSAQKNPTAFYLCASRRYSGQGTDTQYFGPGTRLTVL.

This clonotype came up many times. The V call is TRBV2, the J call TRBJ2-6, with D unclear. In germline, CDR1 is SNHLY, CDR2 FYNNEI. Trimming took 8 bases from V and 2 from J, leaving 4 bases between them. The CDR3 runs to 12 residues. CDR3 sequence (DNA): TGTGCCAGCTATGCTGGGGCCAACGTCCTGACTTTC. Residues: CASYAGANVLTF.

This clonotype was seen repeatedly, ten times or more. CDR3 region: CATSDPTEPNSPLHF. CDR3 DNA sequence: TGTGCCACCAGTGACCCGACAGAACCCAATTCACCCCTCCACTTT. The gene calls are TRBV24-1 and TRBJ1-6, with D possibly TRBD1 on 5 matching bases. Germline-derived CDR1 and CDR2 are KGHDR and SFDVKD. V was cut by 4 bases and J by 7 bases, with 13 bases left in between. The CDR3 runs to 15 residues.

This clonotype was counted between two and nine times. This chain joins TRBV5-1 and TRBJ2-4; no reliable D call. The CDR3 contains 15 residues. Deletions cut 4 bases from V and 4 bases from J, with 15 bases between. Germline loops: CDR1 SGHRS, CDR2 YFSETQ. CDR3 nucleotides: TGCGCCAGCAGCCCCCGGACCGATGGGAAAAACATTCAGTACTTC. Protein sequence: CASSPRTDGKNIQYF. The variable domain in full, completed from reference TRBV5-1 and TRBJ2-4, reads KAGVTQTPRYLIKTRGQQVTLSCSPISGHRSVSWYQQTPGQGLQFLFEYFSETQRNKGNFPGRFSGRQFSNSRSEMNVSTLELGDSALYLCASSPRTDGKNIQYFGAGTRLSVL.

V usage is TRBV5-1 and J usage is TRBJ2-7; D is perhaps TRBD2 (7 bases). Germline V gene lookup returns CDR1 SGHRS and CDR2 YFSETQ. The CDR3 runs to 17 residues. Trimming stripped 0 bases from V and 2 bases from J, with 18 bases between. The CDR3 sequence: CASSLGPAGASPYEQYF. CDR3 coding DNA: TGCGCCAGCAGCTTGGGCCCTGCGGGGGCCTCGCCCTACGAGCAGTACTTC.

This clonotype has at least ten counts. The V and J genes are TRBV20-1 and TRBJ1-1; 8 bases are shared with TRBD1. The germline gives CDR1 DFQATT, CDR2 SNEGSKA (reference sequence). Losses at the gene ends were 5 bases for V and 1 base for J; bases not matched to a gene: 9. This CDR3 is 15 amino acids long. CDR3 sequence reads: CSARKTGATNTEAFF. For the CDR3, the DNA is TGCAGTGCTCGCAAGACAGGGGCGACGAACACTGAAGCTTTCTTT.

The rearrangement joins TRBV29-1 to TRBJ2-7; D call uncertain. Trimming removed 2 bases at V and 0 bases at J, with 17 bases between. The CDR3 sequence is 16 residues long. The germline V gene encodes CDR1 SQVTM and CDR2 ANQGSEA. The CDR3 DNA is TGCAGCGTTGAACTACCTGGGGAATTAAGCTCCTACGAGCAGTACTTC. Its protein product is CSVELPGELSSYEQYF.